The 8 T cell receptor beta chains below all came from one sample that was sequenced in a study of blood T cell repertoires in COVID-19. Clones were read by immunoSEQ multiplex PCR, and TCRdb kept only the in-frame ones, dropping some. Of more than 110,000 clones in the sample, roughly 86% were seen once. The sequencing sample was made of peripheral blood. The source is a human donor in a cohort sampled during active COVID-19.

This chain joins TRBV2 and TRBJ2-1; the D gene is possibly TRBD2 (6 bases). Germline V lookup: CDR1 SNHLY, CDR2 FYNNEI. This CDR3 is 13 amino acids long. Trimming took off 4 bases at V and 8 bases at J, with 12 bases between the two ends. In DNA, the CDR3 is TGTGCCAGCAGTGTAGAGGCGGGGTATGAGCAGTTCTTC. Residues: CASSVEAGYEQFF. Full variable domain (rest looked up from reference TRBV2 and TRBJ2-1): EPEVTQTPSHQVTQMGQEVILRCVPISNHLYFYWYRQILGQKVEFLVSFYNNEISEKSEIFDDQFSVERPDGSNFTLKIRSTKLEDSAMYFCASSVEAGYEQFFGPGTRLTVL.

A single count supports this clone. This chain joins TRBV24-1 and TRBJ2-3; the match to TRBD2 covers 7 bases. The germline V gene encodes CDR1 KGHDR and CDR2 SFDVKD. V trimming: 4 bases; J trimming: 2 bases; junction bases outside the gene matches: 5. The CDR3 spans 15 residues. In DNA, the CDR3 is TGTGCCACCAGTGAGGCCGGGGGGACCACAGATACGCAGTATTTT. Its protein product is CATSEAGGTTDTQYF.

The chain combines TRBV12-3 or TRBV12-4 with TRBJ1-1, with D unresolved. CDR3 length equals 13 residues. The V end was cut by 4 bases, the J end by 1 base, with 7 bases between. The CDR3 DNA follows: TGTGCCAGCAGTTGGGCAGGGAACACTGAAGCTTTCTTT. Encoded protein: CASSWAGNTEAFF.

The rearrangement joins TRBV7-9 to TRBJ2-7, with 9 bases that match TRBD1. The ends lost 3 bases at V and 5 bases at J; junction bases unmatched: 2. Germline V gene data show CDR1 as SEHNR and CDR2 as FQNEAQ (reference sequence). CDR3 size: 13 residues. The DNA of the CDR3 is TGTGCCAGCAGCTTCGGGACAGGGAACGAGCAGTACTTC. Protein product: CASSFGTGNEQYF. Complete variable domain (other parts from reference TRBV7-9 and TRBJ2-7): DTGVSQNPRHKITKRGQNVTFRCDPISEHNRLYWYRQTLGQGPEFLTYFQNEAQLEKSRLLSDRFSAERPKGSFSTLEIQRTEQGDSAMYLCASSFGTGNEQYFGPGTRLTVT.

The rearrangement joins TRBV6-5 to TRBJ1-4, with 8 nucleotides matching TRBD1. With V trimmed by 6 bases and J by 7 bases, 10 bases remained unmatched. Germline CDR1 and CDR2: MNHEY and SVGAGI. The CDR3 is made up of 15 amino acids. The CDR3 nucleotides read TGTGCCAGCAGCCTACGCAGGGGGCGGGTTGAAAAACTGTTTTTT. Its translation: CASSLRRGRVEKLFF.

The chain recombines TRBV3-1 (or the pseudogene TRBV3-2) with TRBJ1-2, with a tentative D call TRBD1 (6 bases). Germline CDR1 LGHDT, CDR2 YNNKEL (reference sequence). The CDR3 runs 15 residues. The V gene lost 0 bases and the J gene lost 8 bases, with 16 bases spanning the gap. This chain's CDR3 is CASSQDSGGHRGYTF. In nucleotides, the CDR3 is TGTGCCAGCAGCCAAGATTCGGGGGGCCATCGGGGCTACACCTTC.

The chain uses TRBV3-1 (or the pseudogene TRBV3-2) and TRBJ1-3; tentatively, D is TRBD1 (5 bases). Germline CDR1 LGHDT, CDR2 YNNKEL (reference sequence). The V gene lost 4 bases and the J gene lost 0 bases, with 13 bases spanning the gap. The CDR3 totals 16 residues. The CDR3 DNA follows: TGTGCCAGCAGCCGATCCTGGGGGGGCTCTGGAAACACCATATATTTT. Translating gives CASSRSWGGSGNTIYF.

The chain has TRBV7-3 and TRBJ2-1, with D unclear. V gave up 0 bases and J gave up 8 bases, with 5 bases separating them. The V gene's germline CDR1 is SGHTA and CDR2 FQGTGA. There are 12 residues in the CDR3. The CDR3 DNA follows: TGTGCCAGCAGCTTAACCCCTTATGAGCAGTTCTTC. The encoded protein is CASSLTPYEQFF.